This T cell receptor beta chain comes out of a study of T-cell memory formation after mild COVID-19. Study overall: Largely, the TCR clusters proved donor specific.

TCRdb re-called the 5' RACE reads through MiXCR, storing one row per CDR3 protein. The data show about 200,000 distinct CDR3 sequences, 9.5% to 10% seen once. The sample holds a few counts of this clonotype. Its specificity is unknown. Findings of the study overall: Researchers found some responding clones in pre-infection memory, a sign that cross-reactive memory joined.

The CDR3 totals 14 residues. Germline V CDR1 and CDR2: SGHTA, FQGNSA. V shed 1 base and J shed 4 bases, with 10 bases lying between them. Sequenced material: PBMCs or a T cell subset sorted from them (not recorded which). This clonotype was sampled from a man between 18 and 29 years old who had mild COVID-19 (a few samples of this study predate the infection). Cell type and time point are not known. V gene TRBV7-2 combines with J gene TRBJ1-2; the D gene is possibly TRBD1 (5 bases). Here the CDR3 DNA reads TGTGCCAGCAGCTTAGGGGGGTTGGGCTATGGCTACACCTTC. It is translated as CASSLGGLGYGYTF.